This T cell receptor (beta chain) was captured in a study of PD-1 blockade in classical Hodgkin lymphoma. Background on the study: Patients were infused with nivolumab 3 mg/kg every 2 weeks.

Points on this clone: Its antigen remains unknown.

Study results and caveats: Exclusion applied to patients who initiated nivolumab less than 1 year following ASCT.

Produced via immunoSEQ multiplex PCR; TCRdb's table is partial and in-frame only. The sample holds nearly 60,000 clones, 75% to 95% seen once. Germline V gives CDR1 LNHDA, CDR2 SQIVND (reference sequence). Losses at the gene ends were 6 bases for V and 13 bases for J; bases not matched to a gene: 18. The CDR3 consists of 16 residues. The patients all showed relapse after autologous stem cell transplantation, while their brentuximab vedotin exposure varied. The patients, who had relapsed/refractory classical Hodgkin lymphoma, achieved best responses of complete response, partial response or progressive disease.

Sequencing was performed on peripheral blood mononuclear cells (PBMCs), taken before the second cycle of nivolumab. The V gene is TRBV19, the J gene TRBJ2-1, with 10 bases fitting TRBD1. This TCR was sampled from a human donor with classical Hodgkin lymphoma. CDR3: CASSNSGTGAPTIQFF. CDR3 nucleotide sequence: TGTGCCAGTAGCAATTCCGGGACAGGGGCTCCCACTATCCAGTTCTTC.